These 15 T cell receptor beta chains were all obtained from the same sample, sequenced in a study of shared clonotypes between healthy human individuals. Measured with immunoSEQ multiplex PCR; TCRdb has only the in-frame clones, and not every one. The data hold 2 million to 2.5 million clones, with about 94% observed a single time. Material: naive CD4+ T cells sorted from blood. Subset reported: CD45RA+ positively selected. The receptor source for this set is a man aged 18 to 35 in good health.

Regarding this clone: At the DNA level, this CDR3 is encoded by other sequences in the same sample as well. The chain recombines TRBV5-1 with TRBJ1-1; D perhaps matches TRBD1 (6 bases). V gave up 3 bases and J gave up 2 bases, with 11 bases separating them. Germline V gene lookup returns CDR1 SGHRS and CDR2 YFSETQ. The length of the CDR3 is 14 residues. The CDR3 region is CASSSGTLNTEAFF. CDR3 sequence (DNA): TGCGCCAGCAGCTCTGGGACACTTAACACTGAAGCTTTCTTT.

Concerning this clone itself: The sample carries other DNA sequences with the same CDR3. The DNA for the CDR3 is TGTGCCAGCAGCTCAAATCCCTCTTACGAGCAGTACTTC. Translating it yields CASSSNPSYEQYF. The chain employs TRBV5-8 and TRBJ2-7; no reliable D call. V was cut by 3 bases and J by 4 bases, with 11 bases left in between. The length of the CDR3 is 13 residues. Germline V gene data show CDR1 as SGHTS and CDR2 as YDEGEE.

This clone was seen a single time. This CDR3 reads CASSVDPRANEKLFF. For the CDR3, the DNA is TGTGCCAGCAGCGTGGACCCGCGGGCTAATGAAAAACTGTTTTTT. The gene calls are TRBV9 and TRBJ1-4, with D unresolved. The CDR3 sequence is 15 residues long. The germline gives CDR1 SGDLS, CDR2 YYNGEE. With 2 bases removed from V and 3 bases from J, the gap between germline ends came to 11 bases.

CDR3 amino acids: CASSLYQGGPGEQFF. CDR3 DNA sequence: TGCGCCAGCAGCTTGTATCAGGGAGGGCCTGGTGAGCAGTTCTTC. The V and J genes are TRBV5-1 and TRBJ2-1, with 7 bases aligning to TRBD2. J lost 9 bases, V lost 1 base, and 10 bases had no gene match. Germline values: CDR1 SGHRS, CDR2 YFSETQ. This CDR3 has 15 residues.

The chain employs TRBV5-1 and TRBJ1-6; D gene ambiguous. Germline CDR1 reads SGHRS; CDR2 reads YFSETQ. V lost 0 bases, J lost 6 bases, and 7 bases lay in between. The CDR3 has 14 amino acids. CDR3 sequence: CASSLDRSNSPLHF. The CDR3 DNA follows: TGCGCCAGCAGCTTGGACCGGTCTAATTCACCCCTCCACTTT.

The chain has TRBV15 and TRBJ1-1, with no clear D. This CDR3 comprises 15 residues. The V gene's germline CDR1 is LNHNV and CDR2 YYDKDF (reference sequence). With 0 bases removed from V and 6 bases from J, the gap between germline ends came to 14 bases. CDR3 loop: CATSRDTPGSSEAFF. The CDR3 bases are TGTGCCACCAGCAGAGATACACCTGGTTCCTCTGAAGCTTTCTTT.

The gene calls are TRBV7-2 and TRBJ2-7, with no clear D. With 1 base removed from V and 2 bases from J, the gap between germline ends came to 9 bases. Germline CDR1 is SGHTA and CDR2 is FQGNSA. The CDR3 runs 14 residues. The CDR3 sequence is CASSLDSVAYEQYF. For the CDR3, the DNA is TGTGCCAGCAGCTTAGACTCCGTCGCCTACGAGCAGTACTTC.

The V gene is TRBV7-2, the J gene TRBJ2-1, with D unclear. Trimming stripped 5 bases from V and 5 bases from J, with 10 bases between. The CDR3 has 13 amino acids. Germline loops: CDR1 SGHTA, CDR2 FQGNSA. Here the CDR3 reads CASSPRVNNEQFF. The CDR3 DNA reads TGTGCCAGCAGCCCTCGGGTGAACAATGAGCAGTTCTTC.

The chain combines TRBV6-1 with TRBJ2-1, with 8 positions matching TRBD2. Germline V gives CDR1 MNHNS, CDR2 SASEGT. Trimming removed 5 bases from V and 0 bases from J; junction bases left unmatched: 3. The CDR3 loop spans 15 amino acids. CDR3 DNA: TGTGCCAGCAGTCATAGCGGGGACTCCTACAATGAGCAGTTCTTC. This translates into CASSHSGDSYNEQFF.

V gene TRBV4-1 combines with J gene TRBJ2-1; D might be TRBD1 or TRBD2, each matching 5 bases. The CDR3 sequence is 14 residues long. Germline V CDR1 and CDR2: MGHRA, YSYEKL. V shed 3 bases and J shed 7 bases, with 13 bases lying between them. The CDR3, as DNA: TGCGCCAGCAGCCAGATCCGGGGCACAAATGAGCAGTTCTTC. Amino acids: CASSQIRGTNEQFF.

The rearrangement links TRBV28 to TRBJ1-1, with unresolved D. The V end lost 7 bases, the J end lost 1 base, and 19 bases lay between the germline ends. Germline V lookup: CDR1 MDHEN, CDR2 SYDVKM. CDR3 length: 16 residues. The CDR3 protein is CASTPRGSRENTEAFF. CDR3 coding DNA: TGTGCCAGCACCCCTCGGGGTTCCCGGGAGAACACTGAAGCTTTCTTT.

Turning to this clone: Other DNA sequences of this sample code for an identical CDR3. V usage is TRBV11-2 and J usage is TRBJ2-7, with 12 nucleotides matching TRBD2. The J segment lost 2 bases and the V segment lost 5 bases, leaving 4 bases of the junction unmatched. There are 15 residues in the CDR3. CDR1 SGHAT and CDR2 FQNNGV come from the germline V gene. For the CDR3, the DNA is TGTGCCAGCAGCCCCCGGACTAGCGGGGCCTACGAGCAGTACTTC. Translation: CASSPRTSGAYEQYF.

The V and J genes are TRBV4-1 and TRBJ2-5; 7 nucleotides align to TRBD1. Germline trimming cut 4 bases from V and 1 base from J; bases unmatched to any gene: 9. The CDR3 covers 16 residues. Per the germline V gene, CDR1 is MGHRA and CDR2 is YSYEKL. CDR3 residues: CASSRTGPDPQETQYF. The CDR3 nucleotides are TGCGCCAGCAGCCGGACAGGTCCCGATCCCCAAGAGACCCAGTACTTC.

The chain couples TRBV6-5 to TRBJ2-1; 7 nucleotides match TRBD1. The V gene end was trimmed by 8 bases and the J gene end by 3 bases; junction bases not matched to a gene: 7. The CDR3 is made up of 14 amino acids. Germline V CDR1 and CDR2: MNHEY, SVGAGI. CDR3 amino acids: CASGRGGNYNEQFF. The DNA for the CDR3 is TGTGCCAGCGGACGAGGGGGCAACTACAATGAGCAGTTCTTC.

On this clone itself: A junction boundary mismatches the germline segment, possibly from a read error. The J gene is TRBJ1-2, the V gene TRBV5-1, with D possibly matching TRBD1 (5 bases). This CDR3 comprises 14 residues. Germline-derived CDR1 and CDR2 are SGHRS and YFSETQ. The CDR3 nucleotides read TGCGCCAGCAGCTTGGTGGTCACTGGGGGAGGCTACGCCTTC. It encodes CASSLVVTGGGYAF.